This TCR beta chain was retrieved from a study of cytomegalovirus exposure and HLA in healthy donors. Some clones are missing from TCRdb's copy, which holds only in-frame ones; the method was immunoSEQ multiplex PCR. The sample includes 120,000 or so clones, 70% to 90% seen only once; the top ten take about 2.2%. Sequences were obtained from PBMCs. This sequence originates from a young woman in good health and CMV-seronegative.

Here the CDR3 reads CASSGPPGQGSYEQYF. The CDR3 coding sequence is TGTGCCAGCAGCGGGCCCCCGGGACAGGGCTCCTACGAGCAGTACTTC. This rearrangement joins TRBV5-4 to TRBJ2-7; TRBD1 agrees at 9 bases. Germline V CDR1 and CDR2: SGHNT, YYREEE (reference sequence). Unmatched junction bases numbered 8, after V lost 4 bases and J lost 0 bases. The CDR3 has 16 residues. Together with reference TRBV5-4 and TRBJ2-7, the CDR3 gives the full variable domain: ETGVTQSPTHLIKTRGQQVTLRCSSQSGHNTVSWYQQALGQGPQFIFQYYREEENGRGNFPPRFSGLQFPNYSSELNVNALELDDSALYLCASSGPPGQGSYEQYFGPGTRLTVT.